Listed here is a single TCR beta chain. The CDR3 has 15 amino acids. Germline CDR1 MDHEN, CDR2 SYDVKM. Trimming took 4 bases from V and 4 from J; bases not matched to a gene: 8. The data were taken from a study of control samples from healthy donors and cancer patients. The data were produced by immunoSEQ multiplex PCR, yet TCRdb's version contains in-frame clones alone and is incomplete. The sample consists of some 140,000 clones, approximately 94% of them appearing once. This TCR was recovered from a man aged 40-49 years in good health. Sequencing was performed on blood. The rearrangement links TRBV28 to TRBJ1-1; the match to TRBD1 covers 8 bases. This chain's CDR3 is CASSSRTGRVTEAFF. CDR3 sequence (DNA): TGTGCCAGCAGTTCGCGGACAGGGAGGGTCACTGAAGCTTTCTTT.